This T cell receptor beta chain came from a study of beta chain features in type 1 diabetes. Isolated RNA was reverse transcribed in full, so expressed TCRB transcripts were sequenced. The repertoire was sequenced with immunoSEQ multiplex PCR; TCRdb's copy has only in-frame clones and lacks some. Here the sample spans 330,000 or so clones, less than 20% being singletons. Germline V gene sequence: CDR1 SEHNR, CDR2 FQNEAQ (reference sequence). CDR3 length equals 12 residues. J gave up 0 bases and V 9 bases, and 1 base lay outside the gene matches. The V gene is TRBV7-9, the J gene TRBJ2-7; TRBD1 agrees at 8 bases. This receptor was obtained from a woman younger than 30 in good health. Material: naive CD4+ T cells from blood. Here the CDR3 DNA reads TGTGCCAGTGGACAGGGCTCCTACGAGCAGTACTTC. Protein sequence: CASGQGSYEQYF.